The 32 T cell receptor beta chains below all came from one sample that was sequenced in a study of blood T cell repertoires in COVID-19. Some clones are missing from TCRdb's copy, which holds only in-frame ones; the method was immunoSEQ multiplex PCR. Of just under 350,000 clones in the sample, roughly 90% were seen once. The sample taken for sequencing was peripheral blood. These receptors came from a woman in her 70s with COVID-19, enrolled during active disease.

The chain combines TRBV5-1 with TRBJ1-1, with 8 bases lining up with TRBD1. CDR3 length equals 15 residues. Germline CDR1 is SGHRS and CDR2 is YFSETQ. Trimming removed 1 base from V and 8 bases from J; junction bases left unmatched: 10. The CDR3: CASSLMDRVVTEAFF. The DNA of the CDR3 is TGCGCCAGCAGCTTGATGGACAGGGTGGTAACGGAAGCTTTCTTT.

V is TRBV19 and J is TRBJ2-5, with 7 bases fitting TRBD2. CDR1 and CDR2 from the germline V gene are LNHDA and SQIVND (reference sequence). V gave up 5 bases and J gave up 5 bases; unmatched junction bases: 11. The CDR3 runs 15 residues. DNA of the CDR3: TGTGCCAGTAGTTCCATTGGGGGGGAAACTGAGACCCAGTACTTC. This gives the protein CASSSIGGETETQYF. The full variable domain, in which reference TRBV19 and TRBJ2-5 provide the parts outside the CDR3, is DGGITQSPKYLFRKEGQNVTLSCEQNLNHDAMYWYRQDPGQGLRLIYYSQIVNDFQKGDIAEGYSVSREKKESFPLTVTSAQKNPTAFYLCASSSIGGETETQYFGPGTRLLVL.

V is TRBV27 and J is TRBJ1-4; D might be TRBD1 (6 bases). Germline assignment: CDR1 MNHEY and CDR2 SMNVEV (reference sequence). Trimming stripped 8 bases from V and 7 bases from J, with 17 bases between. The CDR3 contains 14 residues. The CDR3 loop reads CASCSAGVGEKLFF. As DNA, the CDR3 is TGTGCCAGCTGTTCGGCAGGGGTGGGTGAAAAACTGTTTTTT.

The chain couples TRBV5-1 to TRBJ2-3; 10 bases are shared with TRBD1. V shed 3 bases, J shed 3 bases, and the junction held 10 bases outside the gene matches. This CDR3 region has 17 residues. Germline CDR1 and CDR2: SGHRS and YFSETQ. The DNA for the CDR3 is TGCGCCAGCAGCTCATCCGGGACAGGGGTTCGAACAGATACGCAGTATTTT. This encodes CASSSSGTGVRTDTQYF.

This chain connects TRBV5-1 to TRBJ2-3, with 8 nucleotides matching TRBD1. Germline-derived CDR1 and CDR2 are SGHRS and YFSETQ. With 3 bases clipped from V and 1 base from J, the junction kept 1 base outside the gene matches. CDR3 length equals 14 residues. CDR3 sequence: CASSWGQGTDTQYF. CDR3 nucleotides: TGCGCCAGCAGCTGGGGACAGGGCACAGATACGCAGTATTTT.

This chain uses TRBV28 with TRBJ2-2, with D possibly being TRBD1 (6 bases). The CDR3 loop spans 17 amino acids. V was shortened by 1 base and J by 4 bases, with 16 bases between the two germline ends. Germline CDR1 MDHEN, CDR2 SYDVKM. In DNA, the CDR3 is TGTGCCAGCAGTTTATTTGGAGGACAGACCATCACCGGGGAGCTGTTTTTT. Translated, it gives CASSLFGGQTITGELFF.

This chain links TRBV11-2 with TRBJ1-1; the D gene is possibly TRBD1 (5 bases). The germline V gene encodes CDR1 SGHAT and CDR2 FQNNGV. V lost 0 bases and J lost 4, with 18 bases in between. This CDR3 comprises 17 residues. CDR3 coding DNA: TGTGCCAGCAGCTTAGATCGCGCTGGTCAGGGTCGCACTGAAGCTTTCTTT. Residues: CASSLDRAGQGRTEAFF.

The rearrangement uses TRBV6-2 or TRBV6-3 and TRBJ1-3; no reliable D call. The CDR3 consists of 15 residues. Deletions cut 5 bases from V and 2 bases from J, with 13 bases between. Per germline, CDR1 MNHEY and CDR2 SVGEGT. This CDR3 is CASSRRSNPGNTIYF. The CDR3 bases are TGTGCCAGCAGTCGGAGGTCGAATCCTGGAAACACCATATATTTT.

The chain has TRBV2 and TRBJ1-2; maybe TRBD1 (6 bases). CDR3 size: 17 residues. V was pared by 2 bases and J by 4 bases, with 20 bases between. CDR1 SNHLY and CDR2 FYNNEI come from the germline V gene. The DNA for the CDR3 is TGTGCCAGCAGTGAAAATGGGGGGGCCCCACAATTCTATGGCTACACCTTC. It codes for CASSENGGAPQFYGYTF. Drawing the rest from reference TRBV2 and TRBJ1-2, the complete variable domain is EPEVTQTPSHQVTQMGQEVILRCVPISNHLYFYWYRQILGQKVEFLVSFYNNEISEKSEIFDDQFSVERPDGSNFTLKIRSTKLEDSAMYFCASSENGGAPQFYGYTFGSGTRLTVV.

J is TRBJ1-1 and V is TRBV6-2 or TRBV6-3, with D unresolved. Deletions cut 4 bases from V and 1 base from J, with 7 bases between. This CDR3 has 13 residues. CDR1 and CDR2 (germline): MNHEY, SVGEGT. CDR3 sequence: CASSSNRNTEAFF. The CDR3 region has the DNA TGTGCCAGCAGTTCAAACAGGAACACTGAAGCTTTCTTT.

The chain links TRBV24-1 to TRBJ2-5; a possible D gene is TRBD1 (5 bases). Between the trimmed V and J ends, which lost 3 bases and 5 bases, there was a span of 15 bases. The CDR3 runs 15 residues. CDR1 and CDR2 (germline): KGHDR, SFDVKD. DNA for the CDR3: TGTGCCACCAGTGATCCTTCCTCAGGGTGGGAGACCCAGTACTTC. Its translation: CATSDPSSGWETQYF.

The rearrangement links TRBV10-3 to TRBJ1-2; TRBD1 agrees at 7 bases. After removal of 5 bases from V and 1 base from J, the junction contained 7 bases not matched to a gene. Germline values: CDR1 ENHRY, CDR2 SYGVKD. CDR3 length equals 15 residues. The CDR3 region has the DNA TGTGCCATCAGTTGGGGGCAGGGGGGTAACTATGGCTACACCTTC. It is translated as CAISWGQGGNYGYTF.

This clone was recorded a few times. This sequence joins TRBV7-9 and TRBJ1-3; tentatively, D is TRBD1 (5 bases). Germline CDR1 and CDR2: SEHNR and FQNEAQ (reference sequence). The CDR3 sequence is 13 residues long. CDR3 DNA: TGTGCTACACAGGTGAACTCTGGAAACACCATATATTTT. This gives the protein CATQVNSGNTIYF.

This chain joins TRBV30 and TRBJ1-1, with D possibly matching TRBD1 (5 bases). In germline, CDR1 is GTSNPN, CDR2 SVGIG (reference sequence). This CDR3 spans 15 amino acids. Between the trimmed V and J ends, which lost 1 base and 3 bases, there was a span of 15 bases. The CDR3 DNA sequence: TGTGCCTGGAGTGACCCTTCGGGGGGGGACACTGAAGCTTTCTTT. Amino acid sequence: CAWSDPSGGDTEAFF. Full variable domain (rest looked up from reference TRBV30 and TRBJ1-1): SQTIHQWPATLVQPVGSPLSLECTVEGTSNPNLYWYRQAAGRGLQLLFYSVGIGQISSEVPQNLSASRPQDRQFILSSKKLLLSDSGFYLCAWSDPSGGDTEAFFGQGTRLTVV.

The rearrangement links TRBV7-3 to TRBJ2-2, with 8 bases aligning to TRBD1. J gave up 6 bases and V 4 bases, and 1 base lay outside the gene matches. The CDR3 is made up of 13 amino acids. Germline V gives CDR1 SGHTA, CDR2 FQGTGA. CDR3 sequence reads: CASSSTGAGELFF. The CDR3, as DNA: TGTGCCAGCAGCTCGACAGGGGCCGGGGAGCTGTTTTTT.

This clone showed up just a few times. This chain's CDR3 is CASSLLAQSTDTQYF. The CDR3 DNA reads as TGTGCCAGCAGCCTACTAGCACAAAGCACAGATACGCAGTATTTT. The chain employs TRBV7-2 and TRBJ2-3; TRBD2 might be the D (6 bases). V was cut by 5 bases and J by 0 bases, with 12 bases left in between. This CDR3 region has 15 residues. The germline CDR1 and CDR2 sequences are SGHTA and FQGNSA.

The chain employs TRBV7-9 and TRBJ2-3; TRBD2 is a possible D gene (6 bases). CDR1 is SEHNR and CDR2 is FQNEAQ in the germline V gene (reference sequence). The CDR3 spans 17 residues. With 1 base removed from V and 0 bases from J, the gap between germline ends came to 14 bases. The chain's CDR3 is CASSLGLATASTDTQYF. The CDR3 bases are TGTGCCAGCAGCTTAGGGCTAGCGACTGCTAGCACAGATACGCAGTATTTT.

The chain is built from TRBV15 and TRBJ1-4; no definite D call. This CDR3 contains 15 residues. Germline-derived CDR1 and CDR2 are LNHNV and YYDKDF (reference sequence). V lost 1 base and J 4 bases, leaving 10 bases between the germline ends. The CDR3 reads CATSRGNSINEKLFF. In DNA, the CDR3 is TGTGCCACCAGCAGAGGGAACAGTATTAATGAAAAACTGTTTTTT.

The chain combines TRBV19 with TRBJ2-1; 11 nucleotides match TRBD2. J gave up 7 bases and V 4 bases, and 6 bases lay outside the gene matches. Germline CDR1 LNHDA, CDR2 SQIVND (reference sequence). This CDR3 spans 15 amino acids. The CDR3 bases are TGTGCCAGTAGTACCTTAGCGGGGGGGCAAAATGAGCAGTTCTTC. Encoded protein: CASSTLAGGQNEQFF.

The V and J genes are TRBV7-2 and TRBJ1-4, with TRBD1 identical over 7 bases. V was clipped by 4 bases and J by 7 bases; unmatched bases: 3. Germline V gives CDR1 SGHTA, CDR2 FQGNSA. The CDR3 covers 13 residues. CDR3: CASSSNRGEKLFF. CDR3 bases: TGTGCCAGCAGCTCGAACAGGGGTGAAAAACTGTTTTTT.

The chain carries TRBV19 and TRBJ2-7; 13 positions agree with TRBD2. Germline-derived CDR1 and CDR2 are LNHDA and SQIVND (reference sequence). The CDR3 has 19 residues. V trimming: 3 bases; J trimming: 0 bases; junction bases outside the gene matches: 11. The CDR3 reads CASSMGYGLAGEFSYEQYF. The CDR3 nucleotides read TGTGCCAGTAGTATGGGTTACGGACTAGCGGGGGAGTTCTCCTACGAGCAGTACTTC.

This clone turned up a few times. This rearrangement joins TRBV2 to TRBJ1-1; unclear D gene. V gave up 4 bases and J gave up 4 bases, with 10 bases separating them. The V gene's germline CDR1 is SNHLY and CDR2 FYNNEI. This CDR3 is 13 amino acids long. DNA for the CDR3: TGTGCCAGCAGTGTTTCAACCGGCACTGAAGCTTTCTTT. Translated, it gives CASSVSTGTEAFF.

Only a few counts were recorded for this clone. The genes are TRBV7-9 and TRBJ1-1; the D gene is possibly TRBD1 (6 bases). This CDR3 has 14 residues. V lost 8 bases and J lost 1, with 14 bases in between. Germline CDR1 is SEHNR and CDR2 is FQNEAQ (reference sequence). As DNA, the CDR3 is TGTGCCAGCTTCCTTGGCAGGGGGAACACTGAAGCTTTCTTT. Residues: CASFLGRGNTEAFF.

The V call is TRBV7-2, the J call TRBJ2-3; 7 nucleotides match TRBD1. V was pared by 2 bases and J by 3 bases, with 2 bases of the junction left unmatched. The CDR3 runs 14 residues. Germline V gives CDR1 SGHTA, CDR2 FQGNSA. The CDR3 bases are TGTGCCAGCAGCTTAAAGGGGGCAACAGATACGCAGTATTTT. The encoded protein is CASSLKGATDTQYF.

This rearrangement joins TRBV7-9 to TRBJ2-7; 7 bases align to TRBD1. Germline assignment: CDR1 SEHNR and CDR2 FQNEAQ (reference sequence). After removal of 5 bases from V and 2 bases from J, the junction contained 6 bases not matched to a gene. The CDR3 loop spans 14 amino acids. CDR3 loop: CASSPRQGPYEQYF. DNA of the CDR3: TGTGCCAGCAGCCCCCGACAGGGCCCCTACGAGCAGTACTTC. Full variable domain (remainder filled in from reference TRBV7-9 and TRBJ2-7): DTGVSQNPRHKITKRGQNVTFRCDPISEHNRLYWYRQTLGQGPEFLTYFQNEAQLEKSRLLSDRFSAERPKGSFSTLEIQRTEQGDSAMYLCASSPRQGPYEQYFGPGTRLTVT.

The V and J genes are TRBV3-1 (or the pseudogene TRBV3-2) and TRBJ1-1; the D is unclear. The CDR3 totals 14 residues. Germline assignment: CDR1 LGHDT and CDR2 YNNKEL (reference sequence). V was trimmed by 1 base and J by 1 base, leaving 7 bases between them. The DNA for the CDR3 is TGTGCCAGCAGCCAAGGGCTCCAGAACACTGAAGCTTTCTTT. This codes for CASSQGLQNTEAFF.

J is TRBJ1-3 and V is TRBV3-1 (or the pseudogene TRBV3-2); D unclear. The germline V gene encodes CDR1 LGHDT and CDR2 YNNKEL (reference sequence). There are 15 residues in the CDR3. V dropped 4 bases and J dropped 4 bases, with 14 bases sitting between them. This CDR3 reads CASSLRTPGGNTIYF. In DNA, the CDR3 is TGTGCCAGCAGCCTTAGAACTCCGGGGGGAAACACCATATATTTT.

This clone was picked up a small number of times. The genes are TRBV6-5 and TRBJ1-2; 7 bases line up with TRBD1. V lost 7 bases to trimming and J lost 2 bases; unmatched junction nucleotides: 7. This CDR3 spans 14 amino acids. The germline gives CDR1 MNHEY, CDR2 SVGAGI. CDR3 sequence (DNA): TGTGCCAGCATACGCTCACAGGGGAACTATGGCTACACCTTC. Translating it yields CASIRSQGNYGYTF.

To note about this clone: Distinct nucleotide sequences in the sample also encode this CDR3. This chain links TRBV12-3 or TRBV12-4 with TRBJ1-2, with a tentative D call TRBD1 (6 bases). Trimming cost V 6 bases and J 2 bases, with 10 bases left between them. The CDR3 length is 13 residues. The chain's CDR3 is CASSPDRNYGYTF. The CDR3, as DNA: TGTGCCAGCAGCCCCGACAGGAACTATGGCTACACCTTC.

The CDR3 region is CASSELAGTLKKLFF. CDR3 bases: TGTGCCAGCAGTGAACTCGCAGGCACCCTTAAAAAACTGTTTTTT. V gene TRBV6-1 combines with J gene TRBJ1-4; D not certain. This CDR3 region has 15 residues. Germline V gives CDR1 MNHNS, CDR2 SASEGT. Trimming shortened V by 2 bases and J by 9 bases, and 16 bases separated the two germline ends.

In DNA, the CDR3 is TGTGCCAGCTCACAACAGGGGGTAGGAGCCCTCCACTTT. Residues: CASSQQGVGALHF. The V gene is TRBV18, the J gene TRBJ1-6; 8 bases fit TRBD1. The CDR3 spans 13 residues. Germline V gives CDR1 KGHSH, CDR2 LQKENI. Germline trimming cut 4 bases from V and 14 bases from J; bases unmatched to any gene: 7.

DNA of the CDR3: TGTGCCAGCAGCAAGACTAGACAAGAGACCCAGTACTTC. Translation gives CASSKTRQETQYF. This chain connects TRBV21-1 to TRBJ2-5; TRBD2, the table's D call, lacks a check against the DNA. TRBV21-1 is flagged as a pseudogene. This CDR3 is 13 amino acids long.